Listed here is a single TCR beta chain. Deletions cut 1 base from V and 8 bases from J, with 17 bases between. This CDR3 has 16 amino acids. Germline V gene data show CDR1 as SGHVS and CDR2 as FQNEAQ. The sample belongs to a study of T cells in narcolepsy. Study as a whole: Donors had narcolepsy type 1 or type 2, or were healthy controls.

TCRdb's table, derived via immunoSEQ multiplex PCR, lists solely in-frame clones and lacks some. The table lists tens of thousands of clones, 83% of them singletons. The sample comprised CD45RA- memory CD4+ T cells from PBMCs. The chain employs TRBV7-8 and TRBJ1-4, with D perhaps TRBD1 (5 bases). The receptor was isolated from a human donor with narcolepsy. CDR3 nucleotide sequence: TGTGCCAGCAGCTTAGGGTTTGGAGTAAGGGGCGAAAAACTGTTTTTT. Its protein product is CASSLGFGVRGEKLFF.